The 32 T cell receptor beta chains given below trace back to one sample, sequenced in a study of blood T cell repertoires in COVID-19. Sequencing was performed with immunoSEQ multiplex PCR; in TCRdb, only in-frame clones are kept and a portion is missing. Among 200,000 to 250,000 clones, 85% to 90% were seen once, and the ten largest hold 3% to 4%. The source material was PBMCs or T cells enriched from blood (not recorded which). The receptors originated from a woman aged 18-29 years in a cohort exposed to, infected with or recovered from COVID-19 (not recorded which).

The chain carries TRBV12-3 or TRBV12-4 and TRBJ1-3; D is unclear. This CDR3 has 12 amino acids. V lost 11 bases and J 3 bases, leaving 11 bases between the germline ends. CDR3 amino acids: CAGRTFGNTIYF. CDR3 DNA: TGTGCCGGCCGAACGTTTGGAAACACCATATATTTT.

DNA for the CDR3: TGTGCCAGCAGCCAGGGGGACAGAGTTAATGAAAAACTGTTTTTT. Encoded protein: CASSQGDRVNEKLFF. The chain has TRBV14 and TRBJ1-4; TRBD1 aligns across 7 bases. Unmatched junction bases numbered 5, after V lost 3 bases and J lost 4 bases. CDR3 length: 15 amino acids. Germline CDR1 is SGHDN and CDR2 is FVKESK.

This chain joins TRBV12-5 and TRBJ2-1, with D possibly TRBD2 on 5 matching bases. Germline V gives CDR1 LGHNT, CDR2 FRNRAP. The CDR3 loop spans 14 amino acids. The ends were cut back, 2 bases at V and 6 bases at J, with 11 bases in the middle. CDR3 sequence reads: CASGLPRAANEQFF. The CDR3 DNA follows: TGTGCTAGTGGTTTGCCCCGAGCGGCCAATGAGCAGTTCTTC. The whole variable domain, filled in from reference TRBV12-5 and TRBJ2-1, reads DARVTQTPRHKVTEMGQEVTMRCQPILGHNTVFWYRQTMMQGLELLAYFRNRAPLDDSGMPKDRFSAEMPDATLATLKIQPSEPRDSAVYFCASGLPRAANEQFFGPGTRLTVL.

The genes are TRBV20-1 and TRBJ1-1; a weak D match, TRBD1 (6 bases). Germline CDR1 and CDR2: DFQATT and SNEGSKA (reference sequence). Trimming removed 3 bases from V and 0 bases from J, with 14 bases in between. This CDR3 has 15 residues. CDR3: CSASSGGGMNTEAFF. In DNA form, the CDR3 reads TGCAGTGCTAGTAGCGGGGGGGGCATGAACACTGAAGCTTTCTTT.

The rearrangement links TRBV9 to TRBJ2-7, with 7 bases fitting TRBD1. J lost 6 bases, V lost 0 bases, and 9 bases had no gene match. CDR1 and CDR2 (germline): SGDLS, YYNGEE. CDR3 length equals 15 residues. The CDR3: CASSVGTGMWAEQYF. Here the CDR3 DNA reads TGTGCCAGCAGCGTAGGGACAGGTATGTGGGCCGAGCAGTACTTC.

DNA of the CDR3: TGCAGCTTATCCCCAACCGGGGTTGATGGCTACACCTTC. This encodes CSLSPTGVDGYTF. This sequence joins TRBV29-1 and TRBJ1-2, with unresolved D. CDR1 and CDR2 (germline): SQVTM, ANQGSEA. Trimming removed 8 bases from V and 6 bases from J, with 19 bases in between. CDR3 length: 13 amino acids.

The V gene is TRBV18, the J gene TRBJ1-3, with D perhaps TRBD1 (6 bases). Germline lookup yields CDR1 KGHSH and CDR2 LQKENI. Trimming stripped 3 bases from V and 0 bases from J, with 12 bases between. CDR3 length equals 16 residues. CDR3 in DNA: TGTGCCAGCTCACCGCGACAGGACACCTCTGGAAACACCATATATTTT. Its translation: CASSPRQDTSGNTIYF. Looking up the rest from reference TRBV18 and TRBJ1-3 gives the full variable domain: NAGVMQNPRHLVRRRGQEARLRCSPMKGHSHVYWYRQLPEEGLKFMVYLQKENIIDESGMPKERFSAEFPKEGPSILRIQQVVRGDSAAYFCASSPRQDTSGNTIYFGEGSWLTVV.

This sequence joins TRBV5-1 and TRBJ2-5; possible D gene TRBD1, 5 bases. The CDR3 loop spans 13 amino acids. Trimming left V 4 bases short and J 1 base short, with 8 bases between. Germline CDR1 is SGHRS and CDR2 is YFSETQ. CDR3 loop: CASSGDSQETQYF. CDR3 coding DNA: TGCGCCAGCAGCGGAGACAGCCAAGAGACCCAGTACTTC.

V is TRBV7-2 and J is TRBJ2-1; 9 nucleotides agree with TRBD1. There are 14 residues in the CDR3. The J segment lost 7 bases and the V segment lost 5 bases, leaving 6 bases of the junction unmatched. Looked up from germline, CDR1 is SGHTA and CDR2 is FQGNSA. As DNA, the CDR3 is TGTGCCAGCAGCCTCCGACAGGGGGGTAATGAGCAGTTCTTC. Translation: CASSLRQGGNEQFF.

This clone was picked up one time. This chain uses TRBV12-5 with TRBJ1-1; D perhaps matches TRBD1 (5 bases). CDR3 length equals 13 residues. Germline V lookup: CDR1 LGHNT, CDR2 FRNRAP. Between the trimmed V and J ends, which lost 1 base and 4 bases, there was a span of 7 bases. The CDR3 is CASGLETGTEAFF. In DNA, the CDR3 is TGTGCTAGTGGTTTGGAAACAGGCACTGAAGCTTTCTTT.

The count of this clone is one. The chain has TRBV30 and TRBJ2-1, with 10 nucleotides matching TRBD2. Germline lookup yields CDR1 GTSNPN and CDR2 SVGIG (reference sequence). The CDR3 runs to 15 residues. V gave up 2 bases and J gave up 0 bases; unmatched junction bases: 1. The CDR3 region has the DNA TGTGCCTGGAGTACTAGCGGGACCTCCTACAATGAGCAGTTCTTC. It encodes CAWSTSGTSYNEQFF.

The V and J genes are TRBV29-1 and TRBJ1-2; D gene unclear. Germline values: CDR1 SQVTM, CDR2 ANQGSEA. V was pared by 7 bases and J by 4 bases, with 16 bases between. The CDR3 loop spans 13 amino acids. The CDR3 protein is CSGDAEGSYGYTF. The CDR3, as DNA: TGCAGCGGAGATGCTGAGGGCTCCTATGGCTACACCTTC.

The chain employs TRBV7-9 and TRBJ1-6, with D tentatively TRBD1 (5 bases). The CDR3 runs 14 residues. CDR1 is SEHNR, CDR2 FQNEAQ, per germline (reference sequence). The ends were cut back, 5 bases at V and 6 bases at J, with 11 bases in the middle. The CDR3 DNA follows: TGTGCCAGCAGCATCGGGACTTCTAATTCACCCCTCCACTTT. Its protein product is CASSIGTSNSPLHF.

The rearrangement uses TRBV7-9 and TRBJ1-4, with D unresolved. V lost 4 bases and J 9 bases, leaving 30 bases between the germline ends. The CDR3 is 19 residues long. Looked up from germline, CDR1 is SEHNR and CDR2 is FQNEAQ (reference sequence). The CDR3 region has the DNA TGTGCCAGCAGCTGTCTTTGTACGTTAGCGTGCGAATTGTATAAAAAACTGTTTTTT. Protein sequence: CASSCLCTLACELYKKLFF.

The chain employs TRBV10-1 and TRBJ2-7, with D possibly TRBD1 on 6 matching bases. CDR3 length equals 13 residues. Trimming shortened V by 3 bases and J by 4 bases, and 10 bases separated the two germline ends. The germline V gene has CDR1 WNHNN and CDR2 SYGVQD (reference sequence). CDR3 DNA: TGCGCCAGCAGTGAACAGGGCCGGTACGAGCAGTACTTC. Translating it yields CASSEQGRYEQYF.

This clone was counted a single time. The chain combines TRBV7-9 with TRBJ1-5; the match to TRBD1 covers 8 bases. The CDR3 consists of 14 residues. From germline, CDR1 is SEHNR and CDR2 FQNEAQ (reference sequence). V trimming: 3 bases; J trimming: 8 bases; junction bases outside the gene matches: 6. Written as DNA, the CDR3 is TGTGCCAGCAGCTTGGGGACAGGCTTCGAGCCCCAGCATTTT. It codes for CASSLGTGFEPQHF.

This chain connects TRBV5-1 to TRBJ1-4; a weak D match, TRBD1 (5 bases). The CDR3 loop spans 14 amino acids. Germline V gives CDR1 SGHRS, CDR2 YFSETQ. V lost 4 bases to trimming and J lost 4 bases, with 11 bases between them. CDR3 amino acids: CASSADSLNEKLFF. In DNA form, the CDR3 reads TGCGCCAGCAGCGCTGACAGTCTTAATGAAAAACTGTTTTTT.

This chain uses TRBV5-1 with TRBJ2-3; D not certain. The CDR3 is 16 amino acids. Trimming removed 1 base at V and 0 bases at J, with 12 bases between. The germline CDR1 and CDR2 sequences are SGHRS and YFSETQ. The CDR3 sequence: CASSLLQFLSTDTQYF. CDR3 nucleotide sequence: TGCGCCAGCAGCTTGCTACAGTTCCTTAGCACAGATACGCAGTATTTT.

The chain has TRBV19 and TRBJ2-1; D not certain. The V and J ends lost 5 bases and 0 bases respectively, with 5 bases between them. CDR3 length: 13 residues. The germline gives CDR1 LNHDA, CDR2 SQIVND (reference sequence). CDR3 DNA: TGTGCCAGTAGTCCACTCTCCTACAATGAGCAGTTCTTC. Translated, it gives CASSPLSYNEQFF.

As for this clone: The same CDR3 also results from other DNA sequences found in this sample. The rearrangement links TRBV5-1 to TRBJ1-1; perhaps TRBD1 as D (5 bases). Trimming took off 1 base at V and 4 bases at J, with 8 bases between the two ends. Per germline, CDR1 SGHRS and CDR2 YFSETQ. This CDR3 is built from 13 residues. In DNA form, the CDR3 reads TGCGCCAGCAGCTTGTCGGGGGGCACTGAAGCTTTCTTT. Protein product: CASSLSGGTEAFF.

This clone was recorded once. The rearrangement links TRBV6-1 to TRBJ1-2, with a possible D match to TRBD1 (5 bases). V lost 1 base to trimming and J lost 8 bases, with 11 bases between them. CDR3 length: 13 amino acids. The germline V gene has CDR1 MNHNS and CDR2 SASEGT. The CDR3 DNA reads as TGTGCCAGCAGTGAAGGCGGGGCCCCGGGCTACACCTTC. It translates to CASSEGGAPGYTF.

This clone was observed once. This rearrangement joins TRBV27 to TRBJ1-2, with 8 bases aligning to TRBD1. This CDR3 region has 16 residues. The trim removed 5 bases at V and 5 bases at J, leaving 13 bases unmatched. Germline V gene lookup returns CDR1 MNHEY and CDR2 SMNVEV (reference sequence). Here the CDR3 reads CASSASSGQVAYGYTF. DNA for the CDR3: TGTGCCAGCAGTGCCTCATCGGGACAGGTTGCTTATGGCTACACCTTC.

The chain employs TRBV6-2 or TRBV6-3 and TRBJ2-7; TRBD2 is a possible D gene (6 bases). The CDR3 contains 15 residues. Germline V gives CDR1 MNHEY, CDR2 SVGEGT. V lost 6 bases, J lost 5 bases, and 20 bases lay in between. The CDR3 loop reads CASSNGYGSVHEQYF. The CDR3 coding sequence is TGTGCCAGCAGCAACGGGTACGGGAGTGTCCACGAGCAGTACTTC.

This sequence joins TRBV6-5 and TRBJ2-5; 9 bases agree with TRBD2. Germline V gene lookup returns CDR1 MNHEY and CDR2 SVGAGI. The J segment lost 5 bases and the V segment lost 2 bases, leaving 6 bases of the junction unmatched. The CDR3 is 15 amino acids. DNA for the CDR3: TGTGCCAGCAGTTACATTAGAGCGGGAGGTGAGACCCAGTACTTC. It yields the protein CASSYIRAGGETQYF.

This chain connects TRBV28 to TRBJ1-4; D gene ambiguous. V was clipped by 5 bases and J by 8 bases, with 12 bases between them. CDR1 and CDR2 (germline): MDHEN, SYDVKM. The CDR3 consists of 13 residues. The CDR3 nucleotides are TGTGCCAGCAGTCTGGTATACGGGGAAAAACTGTTTTTT. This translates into CASSLVYGEKLFF. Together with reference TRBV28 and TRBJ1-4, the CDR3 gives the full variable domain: DVKVTQSSRYLVKRTGEKVFLECVQDMDHENMFWYRQDPGLGLRLIYFSYDVKMKEKGDIPEGYSVSREKKERFSLILESASTNQTSMYLCASSLVYGEKLFFGSGTQLSVL.

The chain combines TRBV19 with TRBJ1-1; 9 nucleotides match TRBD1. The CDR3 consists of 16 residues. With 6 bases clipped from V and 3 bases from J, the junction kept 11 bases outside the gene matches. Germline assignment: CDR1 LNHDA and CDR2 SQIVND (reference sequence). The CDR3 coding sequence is TGTGCCAGTAGCGATAGAATCAGGACAGGGGACACTGAAGCTTTCTTT. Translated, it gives CASSDRIRTGDTEAFF.

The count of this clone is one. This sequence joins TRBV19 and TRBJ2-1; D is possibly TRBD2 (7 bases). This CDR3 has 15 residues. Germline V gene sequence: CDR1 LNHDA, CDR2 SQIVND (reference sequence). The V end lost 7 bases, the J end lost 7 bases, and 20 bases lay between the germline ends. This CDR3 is CASKSGRGPGNEQFF. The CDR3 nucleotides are TGTGCCAGTAAGTCTGGGCGGGGGCCGGGGAATGAGCAGTTCTTC. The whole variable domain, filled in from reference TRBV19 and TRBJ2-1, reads DGGITQSPKYLFRKEGQNVTLSCEQNLNHDAMYWYRQDPGQGLRLIYYSQIVNDFQKGDIAEGYSVSREKKESFPLTVTSAQKNPTAFYLCASKSGRGPGNEQFFGPGTRLTVL.

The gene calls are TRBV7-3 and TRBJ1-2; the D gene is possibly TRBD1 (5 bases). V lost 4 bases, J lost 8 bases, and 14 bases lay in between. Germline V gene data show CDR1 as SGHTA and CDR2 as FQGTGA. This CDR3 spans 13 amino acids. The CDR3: CASSSDQGGGYTF. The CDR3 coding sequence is TGTGCCAGCAGCTCCGATCAGGGAGGGGGCTACACCTTC.

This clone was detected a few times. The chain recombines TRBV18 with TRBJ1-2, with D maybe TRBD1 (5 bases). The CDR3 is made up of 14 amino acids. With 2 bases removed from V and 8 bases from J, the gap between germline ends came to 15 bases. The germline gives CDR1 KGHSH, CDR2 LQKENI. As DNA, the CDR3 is TGTGCCAGCTCACCAATTCAGGACAACAGGGGCTACACCTTC. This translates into CASSPIQDNRGYTF.

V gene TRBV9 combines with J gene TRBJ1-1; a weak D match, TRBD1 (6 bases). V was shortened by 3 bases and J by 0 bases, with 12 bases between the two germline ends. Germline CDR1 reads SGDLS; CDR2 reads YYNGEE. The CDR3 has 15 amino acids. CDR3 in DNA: TGTGCCAGCAGCGACCGAGGGGGGGTGAACACTGAAGCTTTCTTT. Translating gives CASSDRGGVNTEAFF.

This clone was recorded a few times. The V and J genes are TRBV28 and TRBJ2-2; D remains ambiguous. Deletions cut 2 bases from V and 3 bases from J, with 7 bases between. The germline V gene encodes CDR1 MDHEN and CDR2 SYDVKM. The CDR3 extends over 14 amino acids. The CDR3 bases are TGTGCCAGCAGTTTACGTAGATACACCGGGGAGCTGTTTTTT. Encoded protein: CASSLRRYTGELFF.

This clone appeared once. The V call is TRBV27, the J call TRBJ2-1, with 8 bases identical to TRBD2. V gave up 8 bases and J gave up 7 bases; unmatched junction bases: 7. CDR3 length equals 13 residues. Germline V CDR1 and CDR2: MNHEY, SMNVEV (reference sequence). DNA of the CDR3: TGTGCCAGCGGGAGCGGGGGAAGGAATGAGCAGTTCTTC. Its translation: CASGSGGRNEQFF.